Given below is one T cell receptor beta chain in context. The clone's antigen remains unknown. The data derive from a study of cytomegalovirus exposure and HLA in healthy donors (dated by TCRdb to 2016 to 2017). About the full investigation: In an earlier analysis of about 560 of the donors, around 300 Gb of sequence data and 95 million to 130 million unique TCR beta sequences from 180 million or so T cells were reported. The study combined high-throughput TCR immunosequencing, statistical association of individual TCRs with disease status, and machine learning to predict cytomegalovirus infection status. The T cell repertoires of some 670 subjects were profiled by immunosequencing and related to cytomegalovirus serostatus. Roughly 300 gigabases of sequencing data and approximately 92 million unique TCR sequences made up an early release that covered fewer than 650 HLA-typed donors. Roughly 5 DR-DQ haplotypes were handled as single units for association and clustering because linkage in the cohort was strong. A later genetic analysis took genome-wide SNP genotypes for about three fifths of the roughly 700 donors and used that subset as a discovery cohort. Donor age, sex, ethnicity and CMV serostatus were compiled alongside the repertoire data. HLA typing covered class I and class II loci at four-digit resolution. To decide whether each TCR beta V gene segment behaved as functional or pseudogenic, an earlier analysis of some 600 of the donors relied on high-throughput TCR beta sequencing. Rather than drawing on any new phenotypic data, the later analysis identified candidate immune exposures from TCR beta sequences and the way those sequences occurred across donors. Along with the approximately 620-subject first cohort, a separate validation cohort of over a hundred different subjects was used. The study was designed to test whether signatures of past pathogen exposure could be identified by cataloging public T cell receptors. Of the 398 genotyped donors, about 84% fell in the genetic ancestry cluster associated with self-reported Caucasian donors. A later analysis re-examined previously published TCR beta repertoires from 500 to 700 donors and added high-resolution HLA genotyping to investigate patterns of TCR occurrence. Among about 400 genotyped donors of the cohort, an average of roughly 230,000 unique TCR beta nucleotide sequences was sequenced per donor, of which 15% to 20% were non-productive. Every repertoire in the discovery cohort had been generated on one and the same sequencing platform. The number of donors typed differed by locus, with roughly 629-640 for A, B, C, DRB1 and DQB1, over 500 for DQA1, over 600 for DPA1, and 450 to 480 for DPB1. Summary of the overall study and its limitations: Correlated functional status among segregating V segments might reflect linkage disequilibrium, but an unknown experimental factor could not be ruled out. The classifier was reported to diagnose cytomegalovirus status with high specificity and sensitivity in both the original cohort and the validation cohort. Around 16 rarely observed V segments, including chromosome 9 orphons, were excluded from the earlier analysis of some 590 of the donors because counts were too low. Most CMV-associated TCR beta chains appeared to be HLA-restricted in a later analysis, and the HLA associations seemed to be driven largely by CMV exposure. Broadly in line with IMGT annotations, most TCR beta V segments showed up in productive rearrangements about 87% or about 30% of the time in an earlier analysis of several hundred of the donors. In this cohort, only TCR beta chains were sequenced, and detectable features were limited by the absence of alpha or paired-chain data. A few of the identified cytomegalovirus-associated TCR beta chains were confirmed in vitro to be specific for cytomegalovirus antigens. Because HLA typing was missing for some donors at each locus, association tests included only the typed subset. Specific HLA alleles were associated with more than 15,000 TCR beta sequences at a false discovery rate of 0.05 in a later analysis. According to a later analysis, TCR association rates differed among HLA loci, with DRB1 alleles showing the most associated TCRs and HLA-C alleles showing the fewest. Strong co-occurrence of HLA alleles, especially DR and DQ, made assigning TCR associations to individual alleles difficult. Roughly uniform sequencing depth across donors was assumed in presence/absence analyses, although this assumption may not hold. The study gave a list of some 150 TCR beta chains associated with cytomegalovirus. In a later analysis, HLA-associated TCR beta chains were found to be more clonally expanded and to have lower generation probabilities than equally common non-associated chains. Several of the top co-occurrence clusters appeared to be linked to parvovirus B19, influenza, CMV and Epstein-Barr virus, according to a later analysis. It was suggested by the authors that the approach could potentially be generalized to other disease states and immunological phenotypes. Some IMGT-functional V segments, including TRBV6-2 and TRBV6-3, could not be distinguished by the 87-base-pair reads and were therefore excluded. A further reported finding was that TCR beta sequences accurately predicted the HLA-A and HLA-B alleles for most subjects in the first cohort. An association between a missense DCLRE1C variant and V-gene and J-gene trimming of TCR beta chains was found in a later genetic analysis and replicated in an independent cohort. According to a later genetic analysis, donors in an Asian-associated ancestry cluster had fewer N-insertions in productive TCRs than the roughly 700-donor mean. A cluster of highly shared sequence variants was judged likely to represent a technical artifact of the sequencing pipeline. CMV serostatus was the only immune exposure information available for the cohort. Most TCR sequences were observed very rarely across donors, whereas some public TCRs were present in many individuals.

Counted from cysteine to phenylalanine, this CDR3 has 17 amino acids. The kept DNA is CDR3 alone, 51 bases in frame from the first base. From V the trimming removes 4 bases and from J it removes 0 bases, while the gene matches leave 9 bases of the junction unaccounted for. From the germline V gene, CDR1 is MDHEN and CDR2 is SYDVKM. Preparation of the library involved the immunoSEQ multiplex PCR assay. A mixture of 60 forward primers for TCR Vbeta segments and 13 reverse primers for TCR Jbeta segments was used in the multiplex PCR. A multiplex PCR assay on genomic DNA amplified the CDR3 region of rearranged TCR beta genes. The Illumina HiSeq System was used to sequence the amplified TCR beta libraries as 87-base-pair reads. The paper's data handling went like this. A later analysis counted 65 million to 90 million unique TCR beta chains across the approximately 700 repertoires, and 10 million to 12 million of these chains were shared by at least two donors. Raw reads were error-corrected and collapsed into unique sequences with a nearest-neighbor algorithm that merged closely related sequences to remove PCR and sequencing errors. To assign V, D and J gene segments, CDR3 sequences were aligned to IMGT reference sequences. For a sequence to be retained, at least a six-nucleotide match to both a V gene segment and a J gene segment was required. A rearrangement was called productive if the CDR3 had no stop codons and remained in frame with V and J, and every other rearrangement was called non-productive. Following IMGT convention, CDR3 was defined as the stretch from the second conserved V-encoded cysteine to the conserved J-encoded phenylalanine. In an earlier analysis of roughly 580 of the donors, sequences lacking an unambiguous match to a single V gene segment were excluded. An earlier analysis of almost 600 of the donors classified V segments as functional when productive rearrangements were above 56.7% and as segregating when the standard deviation between donors was above 5%. A statistical classification framework was built to diagnose cytomegalovirus status from the catalog of TCR beta chain sequences. In a later analysis, TCR nucleotide sequences were compared against IMGT/GENE-DB human TR gene sequences so that V and J genes could be assigned. In a later analysis, CDR3 sequences and most-parsimonious VDJ recombination scenarios were assigned using the TCRdist pipeline. In a later analysis, each TCR beta chain was defined by its CDR3 amino acid sequence together with its V-gene family, and reads lacking a unique V-gene family were excluded. As a way to deal with suspected cross-contamination and a sequencing artifact, a later analysis dropped 450 to 600 nucleotide sequences that were highly shared and had low generation probability. For each public chain, a later analysis derived a clonal expansion index from normalized ranks of inferred template counts within each repertoire. In a later analysis, generation probabilities were computed with a VDJ recombination model fitted to out-of-frame rearrangements, and the resulting probabilities were checked against IGoR. In a later analysis, hypergeometric tests were used to score TCR-TCR, TCR-HLA and TCR-CMV co-occurrence, with a repertoire-size bias correction applied to TCR pairs. A later analysis estimated false discovery rates by permuting HLA or CMV assignments 20 times. In a later analysis, co-occurring TCRs were grouped using DBSCAN, with TCRdist sequence similarity added in when clustering inside HLA-allele-positive subsets. Repertoires with fewer than 30,000 or more than 120,000 public chains were left out of co-occurrence clustering, as were five repertoires with anomalous nucleotide sharing. Imported from immuneACCESS, the table was reduced by TCRdb to in-frame sequences with V and J called. These copies leave out some clones; in studies compared against another copy, an unresolved V gene accounts for under half, and the cause of the remainder is not known. That table supplies the V and J calls and clone size; D and trimming were determined from the DNA. The sample's records list roughly 46,000 clones. The ten most abundant clones make up more than 0.95% of the sample.

The cohort comprised some 680 healthy bone marrow donors. All cohort members were sampled while nominally healthy, although unrecorded immune exposures were likely present. The donor tested CMV seronegative and was one of the 352 seronegative cohort members. A peripheral blood sample was provided by each donor, and peripheral blood mononuclear cells were used for TCR beta sequencing. The Qiagen DNeasy Blood Extraction Kit was used to extract genomic DNA from the blood cell samples. Material for sequencing was PBMCs. The chain employs TRBV28 and TRBJ2-3, and TRBD2 aligns with 8 junction nucleotides. This receptor was identified in a woman between 35 and 50 years old in good health and CMV-seronegative. The DNA sequence is TGTGCCAGCAGTTCCTGGACTAGCAGTTCTAGCACAGATACGCAGTATTTT. Its protein reads: CASSSWTSSSSTDTQYF.